These T cell receptor beta chains were read from a single sample in a study of glioma-infiltrating T cells. Each CDR3 protein gets one entry after TCRdb re-called the multiplex PCR reads with MiXCR. The sample holds 100,000 to 150,000 distinct CDR3 sequences; under 25% are singletons and the top ten take around 28%. The sample comprised glioma tissue, nonneoplastic brain tissue, or PBMCs (not recorded which). Receptors originate from a human donor with low-grade glioma or glioblastoma, undergoing nonglioma brain surgery, or in good health (not recorded which). Each CDR3 is given with its conserved first and last residue. Each record gives: J gene, D gene, V gene, clone size, CDR3 DNA, CDR3 protein. D genes are given only for firm matches. Size is stated for part of the rows, as once, few or many counts, or as a class when the clone is expanded.

>TRBJ2-1|NA|TRBV7-6|few
TGTGCCAGCAGCACCTCGGCCTACAATGAGCAGTTCTTC
CASSTSAYNEQFF
>TRBJ1-1|TRBD1|TRBV29-1|NA
TGCAGCGCCCGAAAGGGACAGGGGACCACTGAAGCTTTCTTT
CSARKGQGTTEAFF
>TRBJ1-2|TRBD1|TRBV28|few
TGTGCCAGCAGTTTAACCGACAGGGCCCATGGCTACACCTTC
CASSLTDRAHGYTF
>TRBJ2-2|TRBD2|TRBV27|many
TGTGCCAGCAGTCCCACTAGCGGGAACACCGGGGAGCTGTTTTTT
CASSPTSGNTGELFF
>TRBJ2-5|NA|TRBV27|many
TGTGCCAGCAGTCCCGAGAGGCGGCCAGATATTACCCAGTACTTC
CASSPERRPDITQYF
>TRBJ1-2|NA|TRBV6-5|few
TGTGCCAGCAGTTACTCGCGGGGAACCCACTATGGCTACACCTTC
CASSYSRGTHYGYTF
>TRBJ2-2|NA|TRBV27|few
TGTGCCAGCCATTGGGACGGCGGAACGTACACCGGGGAGCTGTTTTTT
CASHWDGGTYTGELFF
>TRBJ1-1|TRBD1|TRBV2|NA
TGTGCCAGCAGTAGGGACAGGGCCAACACTGAAGCTTTCTTT
CASSRDRANTEAFF
>TRBJ1-4|NA|TRBV12-3/TRBV12-4|NA
TGTGCCAGCAGTTTCGGGTCCTCGCGGGCTAATGAAAAACTGTTTTTT
CASSFGSSRANEKLFF
>TRBJ1-5|NA|TRBV7-8|few
TGTGCCAGCAGCTTAGAAGAATATAGCAATCAGCCCCAGCATTTT
CASSLEEYSNQPQHF
>TRBJ2-1|TRBD1|TRBV28|few
TGTGCCAGCAAACTGACAGGGGCCTACAATGAGCAGTTCTTC
CASKLTGAYNEQFF
>TRBJ2-5|NA|TRBV7-6|NA
TGTGCTAGCAGCACCCAAGGTGACCAGTACTTC
CASSTQGDQYF
>TRBJ1-1|NA|TRBV20-1|NA
TGCAGTGCTCTACAGGACACTGAAGCTTTCTTT
CSALQDTEAFF
>TRBJ2-1|TRBD2|TRBV10-1|NA
TGCGCCAGCAGTGTGGGGAGCGGGGGCAGCAACAATGAGCAGTTCTTC
CASSVGSGGSNNEQFF
>TRBJ1-1|NA|TRBV3-1|few
TGTGCCAGCAGCCAAGGCAGGGCCTCTGAAGCTTTCTTT
CASSQGRASEAFF
>TRBJ2-1|NA|TRBV3-1|NA
TGTGCCAGCAGCCAAGACAGGGGGGACTACAATGAGCAGTTCTTC
CASSQDRGDYNEQFF
>TRBJ2-5|TRBD2|TRBV20-1|few
TGCAGTGCTAGAGGCCGCGGGACTAGCGGGGAGGAGACCCAGTACTTC
CSARGRGTSGEETQYF
>TRBJ1-1|NA|TRBV5-1|NA
TGCGCCAGCATCTTGACGGGCTTCACTGAAGCTTTCTTT
CASILTGFTEAFF
>TRBJ2-5|NA|TRBV6-1|few
TGTGCCAGCAGTGACAGGCCCCAAGAGACCCAGTACTTC
CASSDRPQETQYF
>TRBJ2-5|NA|TRBV14|many
TGTGCCAGCAGCCCGATAGGTCGAGAGACCCAGTACTTC
CASSPIGRETQYF
>TRBJ2-3|TRBD2|TRBV10-2|few
TGCGCCAGCAGCCGAGACCAGCGGGGGGGCCGCACAGATACGCAGTATTTT
CASSRDQRGGRTDTQYF
>TRBJ2-1|NA|TRBV29-1|NA
TGTAGCGTTGTCCAGCGGGCCACCTCCTACAATGAGCAGTTCTTC
CSVVQRATSYNEQFF
>TRBJ2-5|NA|TRBV20-1|many
TGCAGTGCTAGACTCCAGCGGGACAAAGAGACCCAGTACTTC
CSARLQRDKETQYF
>TRBJ1-5|TRBD1|TRBV3-1|few
TGTGCCAGCAGCCAAACCGGACAGGGCATGCCCCAGCATTTT
CASSQTGQGMPQHF
>TRBJ1-5|TRBD1|TRBV11-2|few
TGTGCCAGCAGCCCGGGACAGGGTGTCAATCAGCCCCAGCATTTT
CASSPGQGVNQPQHF
>TRBJ2-3|NA|TRBV25-1|many
TGTGCCAGCAGTGAAGGGGGGGATACGCAGTATTTT
CASSEGGDTQYF
>TRBJ2-3|NA|TRBV6-4|few
TGTGCCAGCAGTTCCAGCCGAACTAGCACAGATACGCAGTATTTT
CASSSSRTSTDTQYF
>TRBJ1-5|NA|TRBV19|NA
TGTGCCACCGAGGTTGTGGCAGAACCCCGCCATAGCAATCAGCCCCAGCATTTT
CATEVVAEPRHSNQPQHF
>TRBJ1-5|NA|TRBV18|few
TGTGCCAGCTCACCGGACAACTTCAATCAGCCCCAGCATTTT
CASSPDNFNQPQHF
>TRBJ1-3|NA|TRBV3-1|NA
TGTGCCAGCAGCCTGATACAGGGCTCTGGAAACACCATATATTTT
CASSLIQGSGNTIYF
>TRBJ2-3|NA|TRBV3-1|many
TGTGCCAGCAGCCAAGTAGTTGGGAGCACAGATACGCAGTATTTT
CASSQVVGSTDTQYF
>TRBJ2-3|NA|TRBV6-5|NA
TGTGCCAGCAGTTGGCTGGGGTCTGGGGCAGATACGCAGTATTTT
CASSWLGSGADTQYF
>TRBJ1-2|NA|TRBV10-3|NA
TGTGCCATCAGTGAGTCTCAGGGGACCGGAGGCTACACCTTC
CAISESQGTGGYTF
>TRBJ1-6|NA|TRBV15|few
TGTGCCACCAGCCCGAAGGTGGGGGGGGCCTATAATTCACCCCTCCACTTT
CATSPKVGGAYNSPLHF
>TRBJ2-3|NA|TRBV5-1|NA
TGCGCCAGCAGCTTGGGTGGCGGGGCCTCGACAGATACGCAGTATTTT
CASSLGGGASTDTQYF